These T cell receptor beta chains were read from a single sample in a study of shared clonotypes between healthy human individuals. Assay: immunoSEQ multiplex PCR; the TCRdb copy retains only in-frame clones and omits some. The sample shows 950,000 to 1,300,000 clones, under 80% of them seen only once. The sequencing input was memory CD4+ T cells sorted from blood. Receptors originate from a man between 18 and 35 years old in good health. Each CDR3 is given with its conserved first and last residue. The order of the fields is V gene, J gene, clone size, D gene, CDR3 DNA, CDR3 protein. D genes are given only for firm matches. Only some rows state a clone size, as once, few, many or a class for expanded clones.

V: TRBV6-1; J: TRBJ2-2; size: -; D: -; DNA: TGTGCCAGCACTTGGACAGCGAACACCGGGGAGCTGTTTTTT; CDR3: CASTWTANTGELFF
V: TRBV7-7; J: TRBJ2-7; size: -; D: -; DNA: TGTGCTAGCAGCTTAGGGGATACAGGGTCCTACGAGCAGTACTTC; CDR3: CASSLGDTGSYEQYF
V: TRBV6-1; J: TRBJ2-7; size: -; D: TRBD2; DNA: TGTGCCAGCAGTGACAGAGGGAGGGATAGACGCAACGAGCAGTACTTC; CDR3: CASSDRGRDRRNEQYF
V: TRBV7-2; J: TRBJ2-7; size: once; D: TRBD2; DNA: TGTGCCAGCAGCCTACTAGCGGGACCCTACGAGCAGTACTTC; CDR3: CASSLLAGPYEQYF
V: TRBV5-6; J: TRBJ2-7; size: -; D: -; DNA: TGTGCCAGCAGCTTCAGGGATAAGCAGTACTTC; CDR3: CASSFRDKQYF
V: TRBV6-1; J: TRBJ2-3; size: -; D: -; DNA: TGTGCCAGCAGGGAGGGAGACCCCTCGTATTTT; CDR3: CASREGDPSYF
V: TRBV2; J: TRBJ2-7; size: -; D: TRBD2; DNA: TGTGCCAGCAGTCGGGGAGGAGCGGGGCCTAACTCCTACGAGCAGTACTTC; CDR3: CASSRGGAGPNSYEQYF
V: TRBV6-1; J: TRBJ2-3; size: -; D: -; DNA: TGTGCCAGTCGGGCCCACAGCACAGATACGCAGTATTTT; CDR3: CASRAHSTDTQYF
V: TRBV10-3; J: TRBJ2-7; size: -; D: -; DNA: TGTGCCATCAGTGAGTTGGTTAGGGGCGGGCAGTACTTC; CDR3: CAISELVRGGQYF
V: TRBV19; J: TRBJ2-4; size: once; D: -; DNA: TGTGCCAGTAGTATAGGGGCAGGGACCAAAAACATTCAGTACTTC; CDR3: CASSIGAGTKNIQYF
V: TRBV5-4; J: TRBJ2-2; size: few; D: TRBD2; DNA: TGTGCCAGCAGTTCCGCCGGGACTAGGGGGACTGGGGAGCTGTTTTTT; CDR3: CASSSAGTRGTGELFF
V: TRBV6-5; J: TRBJ1-2; size: few; D: -; DNA: TGTGCCAGCAGTTACAACAGGGTATTTGGCTACACCTTC; CDR3: CASSYNRVFGYTF
V: TRBV5-1; J: TRBJ2-1; size: many; D: -; DNA: TGCGCCAGCAGCTATCGGACGGACTCCTACAATGAGCAGTTCTTC; CDR3: CASSYRTDSYNEQFF
V: TRBV30; J: TRBJ2-1; size: -; D: -; DNA: TGTGCCTGGAGTGTAGACAGGTCCTCCAGCTCCTACAATGAGCAGTTCTTC; CDR3: CAWSVDRSSSSYNEQFF
V: TRBV19; J: TRBJ2-7; size: -; D: TRBD2; DNA: TGTGCCAGTAGTACTAGCGGGTTCGGTGGTCCTGAGCAGTACTTC; CDR3: CASSTSGFGGPEQYF
V: TRBV4-1; J: TRBJ1-1; size: -; D: -; DNA: TGCGCCAGCAGCCAACAGGCAGGGCTGGGCACTGAAGCTTTCTTT; CDR3: CASSQQAGLGTEAFF
V: TRBV5-6; J: TRBJ1-2; size: -; D: TRBD1; DNA: TGTGCCAGCAGCCGTAGACAGGGAATTAACTATGGCTACACCTTC; CDR3: CASSRRQGINYGYTF
V: TRBV19; J: TRBJ1-4; size: -; D: -; DNA: TGTGCCAGTAAATTAGGGGCCGGGGATGAAAAACTGTTTTTT; CDR3: CASKLGAGDEKLFF
V: TRBV7-2; J: TRBJ1-2; size: -; D: -; DNA: TGTGCCAGCGGAGGGAAATCGACAGCCTATGGCTACACCTTC; CDR3: CASGGKSTAYGYTF
V: TRBV7-9; J: TRBJ1-1; size: -; D: -; DNA: TGTGCCAGCAACCCCACCTACACTGAAGCTTTCTTT; CDR3: CASNPTYTEAFF
V: TRBV7-2; J: TRBJ2-1; size: -; D: TRBD2; DNA: TGTGCCAGCAGCTTAGCTTGGTCTAGCGGCTACAATGAGCAGTTCTTC; CDR3: CASSLAWSSGYNEQFF
V: TRBV5-4; J: TRBJ2-5; size: -; D: -; DNA: TGTGCCAGCAGCTTGGCCCTAGGGGGTGAGACCCAGTACTTC; CDR3: CASSLALGGETQYF
V: TRBV19; J: TRBJ1-1; size: -; D: -; DNA: TGTGCCAGTCGTGGACGATATGGCACTGAAGCTTTCTTT; CDR3: CASRGRYGTEAFF
V: TRBV19; J: TRBJ1-5; size: few; D: -; DNA: TGTGCCAGTAGTATGGCAAATAGCAATCAGCCCCAGCATTTT; CDR3: CASSMANSNQPQHF
V: TRBV5-1; J: TRBJ2-7; size: -; D: -; DNA: TGCGCCAGCAGCTTCGGGCTGGAGCGCCACGAGCAGTACTTC; CDR3: CASSFGLERHEQYF
V: TRBV7-9; J: TRBJ1-4; size: once; D: -; DNA: TGTGCCAGCAGCCTCGGAACCAAAAGGAATGAAAAACTGTTTTTT; CDR3: CASSLGTKRNEKLFF
V: TRBV29-1; J: TRBJ1-2; size: -; D: -; DNA: TGCAGCGCCTTACCCGGGGAGGCTAACTATGGCTACACCTTC; CDR3: CSALPGEANYGYTF
V: TRBV5-1; J: TRBJ2-3; size: -; D: TRBD2; DNA: TGCGCCAGCAGCTCGCGACTAGCGGGGGGGGTGGATACGCAGTATTTT; CDR3: CASSSRLAGGVDTQYF
V: TRBV5-1; J: TRBJ2-3; size: -; D: -; DNA: TGCGCCAGCCGGCAGGGTGGGGCCCCGGATACGCAGTATTTT; CDR3: CASRQGGAPDTQYF
V: TRBV7-7; J: TRBJ2-3; size: -; D: TRBD2; DNA: TGTGCTAGCAGCTTAGGAGGCGGGGGGGCCACAGATACGCAGTATTTT; CDR3: CASSLGGGGATDTQYF
V: TRBV5-4; J: TRBJ2-5; size: -; D: TRBD2; DNA: TGTGCCAGCAGCTTGAGACTAGCGGGGGGCCACGGAGAGACCCAGTACTTC; CDR3: CASSLRLAGGHGETQYF
V: TRBV5-4; J: TRBJ1-1; size: -; D: -; DNA: TGTGCCAGCAGCTCAGGGGCCTATTGGGGAACTGAAGCTTTCTTT; CDR3: CASSSGAYWGTEAFF
V: TRBV30; J: TRBJ2-7; size: -; D: -; DNA: TGTGCCTGGGGGGTAGGGGTTCTTGGCACCTACGAGCAGTACTTC; CDR3: CAWGVGVLGTYEQYF
V: TRBV6-6; J: TRBJ1-4; size: -; D: TRBD1; DNA: TGTGCCAGCAGCCAGGGACAGTCTGATGAAAAACTGTTTTTT; CDR3: CASSQGQSDEKLFF
V: TRBV7-2; J: TRBJ1-3; size: -; D: TRBD1; DNA: TGTGCCAGCAGCTCCGGACAGGCCTTCTCTGGAAACACCATATATTTT; CDR3: CASSSGQAFSGNTIYF
V: TRBV11-1; J: TRBJ2-7; size: -; D: -; DNA: TGTGCCAGCAGCTTAAAGTCGGGAGAGAGCTACGAGCAGTACTTC; CDR3: CASSLKSGESYEQYF
V: TRBV7-8; J: TRBJ1-2; size: -; D: -; DNA: TGTGCCAGCAGCCCCGCAGAATTTAACTATGGCTACACCTTC; CDR3: CASSPAEFNYGYTF
V: TRBV5-1; J: TRBJ2-7; size: -; D: TRBD1; DNA: TGCGCCAGCAGCTTGGGCGGACAGGGTCGATACGAGCAGTACTTC; CDR3: CASSLGGQGRYEQYF
V: TRBV5-1; J: TRBJ1-1; size: -; D: TRBD1; DNA: TGCGCCAGCAGCCAACCTCCGACAGGGCATACTGAAGCTTTCTTT; CDR3: CASSQPPTGHTEAFF
V: TRBV6-4; J: TRBJ1-6; size: -; D: -; DNA: TGTGCCAGCAGTGAGAGCAGAAATTCACCCCTCCACTTT; CDR3: CASSESRNSPLHF
V: TRBV2; J: TRBJ2-3; size: -; D: TRBD1; DNA: TGTGCCAGCAGTGGGACAGGGAGCACAGATACGCAGTATTTT; CDR3: CASSGTGSTDTQYF
V: TRBV6-1; J: TRBJ1-4; size: many; D: -; DNA: TGTGCCAGCCTCTCCCCTAATGAAAAACTGTTTTTT; CDR3: CASLSPNEKLFF
V: TRBV28; J: TRBJ2-4; size: -; D: TRBD2; DNA: TGTGCCAGCCCCCCCCAGGGAGGGAAAAACATTCAGTACTTC; CDR3: CASPPQGGKNIQYF
V: TRBV27; J: TRBJ2-7; size: -; D: -; DNA: TGTGCCAGCAGTTCGAAGCAGTGGGTCGAGCAGTACTTC; CDR3: CASSSKQWVEQYF
V: TRBV29-1; J: TRBJ2-7; size: once; D: TRBD2; DNA: TGCAGCGTTGCGGGACTAGCGGGGCTCTACGAGCAGTACTTC; CDR3: CSVAGLAGLYEQYF
V: TRBV5-1; J: TRBJ2-1; size: -; D: TRBD2; DNA: TGCGCCAGCAGCGTGACTAGCGGGAGGGCCCCCTTCTTC; CDR3: CASSVTSGRAPFF
V: TRBV11-1; J: TRBJ2-3; size: -; D: TRBD1; DNA: TGTGCCAGCAGCTCGGGTGCGGGACAGGGAGGCCCAGATACGCAGTATTTT; CDR3: CASSSGAGQGGPDTQYF